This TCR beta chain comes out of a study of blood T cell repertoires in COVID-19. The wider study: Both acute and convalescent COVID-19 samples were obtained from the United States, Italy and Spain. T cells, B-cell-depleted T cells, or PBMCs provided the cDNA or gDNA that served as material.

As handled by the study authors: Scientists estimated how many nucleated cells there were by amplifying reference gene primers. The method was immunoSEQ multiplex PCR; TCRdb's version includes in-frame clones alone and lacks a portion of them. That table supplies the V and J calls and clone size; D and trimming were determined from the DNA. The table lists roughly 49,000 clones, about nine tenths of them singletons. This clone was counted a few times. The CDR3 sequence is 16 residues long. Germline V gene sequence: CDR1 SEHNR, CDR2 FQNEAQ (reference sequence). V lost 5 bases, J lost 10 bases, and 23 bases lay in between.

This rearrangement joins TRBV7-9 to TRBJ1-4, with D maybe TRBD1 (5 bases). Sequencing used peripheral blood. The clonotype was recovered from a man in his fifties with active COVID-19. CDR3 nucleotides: TGTGCCAGCAGCCCCCCGGGTGGAGGGGTGACTGGAAAACTGTTTTTT. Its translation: CASSPPGGGVTGKLFF.